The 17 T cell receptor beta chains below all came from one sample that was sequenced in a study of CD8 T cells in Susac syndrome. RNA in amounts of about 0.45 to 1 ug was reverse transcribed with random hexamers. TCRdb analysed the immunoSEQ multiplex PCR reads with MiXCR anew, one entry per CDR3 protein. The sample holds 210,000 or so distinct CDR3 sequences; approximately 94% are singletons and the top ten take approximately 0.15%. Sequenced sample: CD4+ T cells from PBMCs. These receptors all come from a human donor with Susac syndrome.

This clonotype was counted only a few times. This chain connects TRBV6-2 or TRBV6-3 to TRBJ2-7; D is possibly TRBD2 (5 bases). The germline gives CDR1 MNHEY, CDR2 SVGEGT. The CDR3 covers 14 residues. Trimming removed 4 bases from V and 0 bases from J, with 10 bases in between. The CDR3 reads CASSSRTGSYEQYF. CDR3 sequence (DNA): TGTGCCAGCAGTTCCAGGACTGGCTCCTACGAGCAGTACTTC.

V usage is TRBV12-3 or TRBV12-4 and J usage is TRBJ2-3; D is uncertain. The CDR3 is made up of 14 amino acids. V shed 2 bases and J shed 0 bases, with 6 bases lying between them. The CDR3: CASSLIDSTDTQYF. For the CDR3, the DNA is TGTGCCAGCAGTTTAATTGACAGCACAGATACGCAGTATTTT.

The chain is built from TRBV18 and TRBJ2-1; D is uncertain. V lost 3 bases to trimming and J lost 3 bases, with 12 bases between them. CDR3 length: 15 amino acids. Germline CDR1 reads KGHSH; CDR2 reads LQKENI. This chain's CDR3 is CASSPTGPIYNEQFF. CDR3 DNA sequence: TGTGCCAGCTCACCGACCGGCCCCATCTACAATGAGCAGTTCTTC.

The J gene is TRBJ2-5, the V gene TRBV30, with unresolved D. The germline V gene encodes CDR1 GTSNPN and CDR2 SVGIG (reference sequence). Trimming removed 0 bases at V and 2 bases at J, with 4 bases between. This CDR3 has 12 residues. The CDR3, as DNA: TGTGCCTGGAGTGTATCGCAAGAGACCCAGTACTTC. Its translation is CAWSVSQETQYF.

The CDR3 DNA reads as TGCAGTGCTAGAGAATCGGGGAGAGAGACCCAGTACTTC. Translated: CSARESGRETQYF. J is TRBJ2-5 and V is TRBV20-1, with D possibly TRBD2 on 5 matching bases. The CDR3 has 13 residues. The germline CDR1 and CDR2 sequences are DFQATT and SNEGSKA (reference sequence). V was pared by 0 bases and J by 4 bases, with 9 bases between.

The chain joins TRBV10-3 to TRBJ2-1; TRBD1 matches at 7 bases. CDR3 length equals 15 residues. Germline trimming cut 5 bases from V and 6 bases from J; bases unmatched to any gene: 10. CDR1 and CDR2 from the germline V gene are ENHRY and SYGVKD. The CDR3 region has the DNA TGTGCCATCAGTTCCGGGACAGTTAAGTCCAATGAGCAGTTCTTC. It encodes CAISSGTVKSNEQFF.

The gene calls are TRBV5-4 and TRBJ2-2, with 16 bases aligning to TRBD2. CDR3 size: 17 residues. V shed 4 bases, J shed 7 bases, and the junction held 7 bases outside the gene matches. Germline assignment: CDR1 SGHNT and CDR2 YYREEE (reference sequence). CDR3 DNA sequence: TGTGCCAGCAGCACGGGACTAGCGGGGGGGCCCGTCGGGGAGCTGTTTTTT. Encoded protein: CASSTGLAGGPVGELFF.

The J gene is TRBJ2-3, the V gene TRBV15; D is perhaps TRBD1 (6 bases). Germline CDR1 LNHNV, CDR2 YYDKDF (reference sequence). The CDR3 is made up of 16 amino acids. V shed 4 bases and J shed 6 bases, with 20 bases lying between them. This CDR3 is CATSIRGPRGWDTQYF. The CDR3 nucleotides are TGTGCCACCAGCATACGGGGCCCCAGGGGCTGGGATACGCAGTATTTT.

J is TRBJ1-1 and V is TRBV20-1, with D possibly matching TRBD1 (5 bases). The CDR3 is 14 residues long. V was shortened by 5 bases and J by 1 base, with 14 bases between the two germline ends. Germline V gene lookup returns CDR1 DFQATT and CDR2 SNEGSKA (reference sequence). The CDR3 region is CSAPIGDPNTEAFF. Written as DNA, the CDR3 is TGCAGTGCTCCGATAGGGGACCCGAACACTGAAGCTTTCTTT.

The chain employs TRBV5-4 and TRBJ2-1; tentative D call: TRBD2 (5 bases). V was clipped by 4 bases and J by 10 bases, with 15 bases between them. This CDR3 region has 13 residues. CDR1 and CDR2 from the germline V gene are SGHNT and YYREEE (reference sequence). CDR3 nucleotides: TGTGCCAGCAGCCCAGCCACGGGGAACGAGCAGTTCTTC. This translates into CASSPATGNEQFF.

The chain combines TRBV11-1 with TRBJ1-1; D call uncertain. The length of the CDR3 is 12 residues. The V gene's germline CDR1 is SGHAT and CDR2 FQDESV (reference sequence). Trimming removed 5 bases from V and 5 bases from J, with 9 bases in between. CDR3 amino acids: CASSHRETEAFF. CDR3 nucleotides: TGTGCCAGCAGCCACCGGGAGACTGAAGCTTTCTTT.

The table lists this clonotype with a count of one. The CDR3 region is CASSSRAISYEQYF. The DNA for the CDR3 is TGTGCCAGCAGCTCCAGGGCGATTTCTTACGAGCAGTACTTC. The V call is TRBV7-2, the J call TRBJ2-7; possible D gene TRBD1, 5 bases. Trimming cost V 4 bases and J 4 bases, with 14 bases left between them. The V gene's germline CDR1 is SGHTA and CDR2 FQGNSA. There are 14 residues in the CDR3.

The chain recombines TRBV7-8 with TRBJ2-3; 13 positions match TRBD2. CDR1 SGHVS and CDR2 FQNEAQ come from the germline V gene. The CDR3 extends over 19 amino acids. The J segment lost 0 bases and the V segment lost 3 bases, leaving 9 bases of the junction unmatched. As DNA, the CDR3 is TGTGCCAGCAGCTTCACCGGGACTAGCGGGGTTACTAGCACAGATACGCAGTATTTT. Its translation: CASSFTGTSGVTSTDTQYF.

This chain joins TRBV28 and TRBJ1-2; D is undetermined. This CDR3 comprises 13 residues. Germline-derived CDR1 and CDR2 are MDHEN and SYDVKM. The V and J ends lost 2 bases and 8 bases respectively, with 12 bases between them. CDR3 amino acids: CASSLAGYNGYTF. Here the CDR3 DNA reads TGTGCCAGCAGTTTAGCGGGTTATAACGGCTACACCTTC.

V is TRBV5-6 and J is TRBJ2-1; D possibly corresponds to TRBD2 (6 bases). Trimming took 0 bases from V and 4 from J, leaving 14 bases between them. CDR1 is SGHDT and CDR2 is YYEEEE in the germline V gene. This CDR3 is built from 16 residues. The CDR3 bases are TGTGCCAGCAGCTTGGAGGTCCAGGGAGGATACAATGAGCAGTTCTTC. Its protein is CASSLEVQGGYNEQFF.

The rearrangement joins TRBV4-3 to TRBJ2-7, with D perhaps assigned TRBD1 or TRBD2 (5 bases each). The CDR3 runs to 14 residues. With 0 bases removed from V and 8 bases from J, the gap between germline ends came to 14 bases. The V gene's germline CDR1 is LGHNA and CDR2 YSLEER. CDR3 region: CASSQDRDRSQQYF. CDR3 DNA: TGCGCCAGCAGCCAAGACAGGGACCGCTCTCAGCAGTACTTC.

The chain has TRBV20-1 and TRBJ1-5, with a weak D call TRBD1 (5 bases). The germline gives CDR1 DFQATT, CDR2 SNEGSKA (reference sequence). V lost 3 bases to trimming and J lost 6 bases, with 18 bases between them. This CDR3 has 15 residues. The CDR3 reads CSARAGLSNGQPQHF. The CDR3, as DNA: TGCAGTGCTAGGGCAGGGCTCTCAAACGGTCAGCCCCAGCATTTT.